The 22 T cell receptor beta chains listed next were all sequenced from one sample in a study of cytomegalovirus exposure and HLA in healthy donors. In the PCR, 60 Vbeta and 13 Jbeta primers were used. Generated by immunoSEQ multiplex PCR, the TCRdb table keeps only in-frame clones and is missing some. Of about 80,000 clones in the sample, 62% were seen once. The sample was PBMCs. The receptor source for this set is a male donor in good health and CMV-seropositive.

The rearrangement links TRBV5-4 to TRBJ2-3; 8 positions match TRBD1. The V and J ends lost 4 bases and 6 bases, in that order; junction bases with no gene match: 1. In germline, CDR1 is SGHNT, CDR2 YYREEE (reference sequence). The CDR3 covers 12 residues. Here the CDR3 DNA reads TGTGCCAGCAGCCCAGGGGGCGATACGCAGTATTTT. Translated: CASSPGGDTQYF.

The chain joins TRBV5-4 to TRBJ2-3; TRBD1 is a possible D gene (6 bases). The V gene's germline CDR1 is SGHNT and CDR2 YYREEE (reference sequence). V dropped 0 bases and J dropped 5 bases, with 10 bases sitting between them. The CDR3 loop spans 14 amino acids. CDR3 in amino acids: CASSLEGVGDTQYF. The CDR3 DNA reads TGTGCCAGCAGCTTGGAGGGGGTTGGAGATACGCAGTATTTT. The entire variable domain, with the rest obtained from reference TRBV5-4 and TRBJ2-3, is as follows: ETGVTQSPTHLIKTRGQQVTLRCSSQSGHNTVSWYQQALGQGPQFIFQYYREEENGRGNFPPRFSGLQFPNYSSELNVNALELDDSALYLCASSLEGVGDTQYFGPGTRLTVL.

The chain recombines TRBV5-1 with TRBJ2-1, with 7 nucleotides matching TRBD2. CDR1 is SGHRS and CDR2 is YFSETQ in the germline V gene. J was trimmed by 7 bases and V by 1 base; bases with no gene match: 14. This CDR3 spans 17 amino acids. The CDR3 DNA reads TGCGCCAGCAGCTTGAGGTGGAGCGGGGACCCGGGGAATGAGCAGTTCTTC. The encoded protein is CASSLRWSGDPGNEQFF.

This clone was detected a few times. The chain recombines TRBV6-1 with TRBJ1-4; D gene unclear. CDR1 and CDR2 from the germline V gene are MNHNS and SASEGT. Trimming took off 1 base at V and 7 bases at J, with 10 bases between the two ends. The CDR3 contains 14 residues. The CDR3 DNA is TGTGCCAGCAGTGAAGTGCGGTCTACTGAAAAACTGTTTTTT. Protein sequence: CASSEVRSTEKLFF.

This chain connects TRBV6-6 to TRBJ1-3, with D perhaps matching TRBD1 (6 bases). Germline V gene lookup returns CDR1 MNHNY and CDR2 SVGAGI (reference sequence). Trimming removed 6 bases from V and 0 bases from J, with 15 bases in between. The CDR3 has 16 residues. The CDR3 is CASSERTAISGNTIYF. The CDR3 region has the DNA TGTGCCAGCAGCGAGCGGACAGCTATCTCTGGAAACACCATATATTTT.

This chain joins TRBV11-2 and TRBJ1-1, with D possibly TRBD1 on 5 matching bases. V dropped 0 bases and J dropped 6 bases, with 20 bases sitting between them. The CDR3 covers 17 residues. Germline CDR1 reads SGHAT; CDR2 reads FQNNGV. The CDR3 DNA follows: TGTGCCAGCAGCTTAGATCTTCTGGGGAGGGGCATATCTGAAGCTTTCTTT. Encoded protein: CASSLDLLGRGISEAFF.

The V gene is TRBV4-1, the J gene TRBJ2-5, with 9 bases matching TRBD1. The J call may be incorrect, as the DNA end agrees better with TRBJ2-7. The CDR3 spans 20 residues. Germline loops: CDR1 MGHRA, CDR2 YSYEKL. The CDR3 region has the DNA TGCGCCAGCAGCCAAGAAGAAGAGCTTCCCTCCGGGACAGGGACCTACGAGCAGTACTTC. Its translation is CASSQEEELPSGTGTYEQYF.

V gene TRBV5-5 combines with J gene TRBJ1-5, with TRBD1 identical over 7 bases. The CDR3 runs to 15 residues. Germline V gene data show CDR1 as SGHKS and CDR2 as YYEKEE (reference sequence). The junction had 5 bases not matched to a gene; V was cut back by 5 bases and J by 0 bases. The DNA for the CDR3 is TGTGCCAGCAGACCGACAGGGAATAGCAATCAGCCCCAGCATTTT. Translating it yields CASRPTGNSNQPQHF.

The chain carries TRBV7-2 and TRBJ2-2; 13 nucleotides match TRBD2. Germline V gives CDR1 SGHTA, CDR2 FQGNSA. V lost 5 bases, J lost 4 bases, and 7 bases stayed unmatched. This CDR3 comprises 17 residues. CDR3 nucleotides: TGTGCCAGCAGCCCTCGGACTAGCGGGAGTAGCACCGGGGAGCTGTTTTTT. Translating it yields CASSPRTSGSSTGELFF.

This clone was seen a few times. V is TRBV5-3 and J is TRBJ2-5; 9 nucleotides align to TRBD1. TRBV5-3 is designated an ORF whose function remains uncertain. The J segment lost 6 bases and the V segment lost 4 bases, leaving 10 bases of the junction unmatched. The CDR3 is made up of 15 amino acids. CDR3 loop: CARSSGTGSEKTQYF. As DNA, the CDR3 is TGTGCCAGAAGCAGCGGGACAGGGTCTGAGAAGACCCAGTACTTC.

The chain joins TRBV9 to TRBJ2-1, with D possibly matching TRBD1 (6 bases). This CDR3 spans 12 amino acids. Germline CDR1 SGDLS, CDR2 YYNGEE. The ends were cut back, 4 bases at V and 7 bases at J, with 9 bases in the middle. CDR3 in DNA: TGTGCCAGCAGCCCCCAGGGGAATGAGCAGTTCTTC. This gives the protein CASSPQGNEQFF.

This clone was counted a single time. CDR3 nucleotide sequence: TGCGCCAGCAGGGGCCCCGGACAGGGTCCGGCTTACGAGCAGTACTTC. Encoded protein: CASRGPGQGPAYEQYF. This chain uses TRBV5-1 with TRBJ2-7, with 8 bases that match TRBD1. This CDR3 region has 16 residues. CDR1 and CDR2 (germline): SGHRS, YFSETQ. With 5 bases clipped from V and 4 bases from J, the junction kept 14 bases outside the gene matches.

The gene calls are TRBV4-1 and TRBJ1-1; 7 bases align to TRBD1. The J segment lost 9 bases and the V segment lost 3 bases, leaving 4 bases of the junction unmatched. The CDR3 loop spans 12 amino acids. The germline V gene encodes CDR1 MGHRA and CDR2 YSYEKL. The CDR3 nucleotides are TGCGCCAGCAGCCACGGACAGGACAAAGCTTTCTTT. This gives the protein CASSHGQDKAFF.

The chain joins TRBV30 to TRBJ1-4; TRBD1 is a possible D gene (5 bases). The V gene lost 5 bases and the J gene lost 8 bases, with 9 bases spanning the gap. Germline CDR1 reads GTSNPN; CDR2 reads SVGIG (reference sequence). The CDR3 has 11 amino acids. Written as DNA, the CDR3 is TGTGCCTGGGGACATTCCGAAAAACTGTTTTTT. It is translated as CAWGHSEKLFF.

The CDR3 loop reads CASGPAPGGETQYF. CDR3 DNA: TGTGCCAGCGGACCGGCCCCAGGAGGAGAGACCCAGTACTTC. The chain is built from TRBV7-2 and TRBJ2-5, with a possible D match to TRBD2 (5 bases). V lost 8 bases to trimming and J lost 4 bases, with 17 bases between them. The CDR3 contains 14 residues. Germline values: CDR1 SGHTA, CDR2 FQGNSA.

The chain combines TRBV18 with TRBJ2-6; D perhaps matches TRBD1 (5 bases). The V end lost 3 bases, the J end lost 2 bases, and 8 bases lay between the germline ends. This CDR3 contains 15 residues. Germline lookup yields CDR1 KGHSH and CDR2 LQKENI. The DNA for the CDR3 is TGTGCCAGCTCACCGATGGGGCCTGGGGCCAACGTCCTGACTTTC. This sequence encodes CASSPMGPGANVLTF. Full variable domain (outside the CDR3, taken from reference TRBV18 and TRBJ2-6): NAGVMQNPRHLVRRRGQEARLRCSPMKGHSHVYWYRQLPEEGLKFMVYLQKENIIDESGMPKERFSAEFPKEGPSILRIQQVVRGDSAAYFCASSPMGPGANVLTFGAGSRLTVL.

This chain connects TRBV5-1 to TRBJ2-2; 8 nucleotides agree with TRBD1. The ends lost 8 bases at V and 1 base at J; junction bases unmatched: 7. Germline V lookup: CDR1 SGHRS, CDR2 YFSETQ. The CDR3 runs to 15 residues. The CDR3, as DNA: TGCGCCAGTGGCGTAGGACAGGGGAACACCGGGGAGCTGTTTTTT. Amino acids: CASGVGQGNTGELFF.

J is TRBJ2-3 and V is TRBV5-1; 7 bases align to TRBD1. V lost 0 bases, J lost 2 bases, and 6 bases stayed unmatched. Germline V CDR1 and CDR2: SGHRS, YFSETQ. This CDR3 has 16 residues. CDR3 in DNA: TGCGCCAGCAGCTTGGGGGGACAGACAGTCACAGATACGCAGTATTTT. This codes for CASSLGGQTVTDTQYF.

This clone came up a few times. The V and J genes are TRBV7-9 and TRBJ1-5, with unresolved D. This CDR3 comprises 13 residues. Germline-derived CDR1 and CDR2 are SEHNR and FQNEAQ (reference sequence). V was cut by 7 bases and J by 5 bases, with 12 bases left in between. As DNA, the CDR3 is TGTGCCAGCACACTTGCGGGAGATCAGCCCCAGCATTTT. This sequence encodes CASTLAGDQPQHF.

V is TRBV7-9 and J is TRBJ2-2; D remains unclear. Germline V lookup: CDR1 SEHNR, CDR2 FQNEAQ (reference sequence). This CDR3 has 15 amino acids. The CDR3 sequence is CASPVGRLSTGELFF. As DNA, the CDR3 is TGTGCTTCACCAGTGGGCAGGTTAAGCACCGGGGAGCTGTTTTTT.

V gene TRBV6-6 combines with J gene TRBJ1-1; perhaps TRBD1 as D (6 bases). Germline assignment: CDR1 MNHNY and CDR2 SVGAGI (reference sequence). V was pared by 2 bases and J by 3 bases, with 13 bases between. This CDR3 region has 15 residues. The CDR3 DNA is TGTGCCAGCAGTTACCCCTCGACAGGTTACACTGAAGCTTTCTTT. Amino acids: CASSYPSTGYTEAFF.

V and J are TRBV2 and TRBJ2-1, with 11 nucleotides matching TRBD2. The CDR3 is 15 residues long. The ends lost 5 bases at V and 8 bases at J; junction bases unmatched: 8. Germline CDR1 reads SNHLY; CDR2 reads FYNNEI. In DNA form, the CDR3 reads TGTGCCAGCAGTTTACTAGCGGGAGTTGGTGATGAGCAGTTCTTC. Translating gives CASSLLAGVGDEQFF.